This TCR beta chain emerged from a study of response to subunit inactivated influenza vaccine. Study findings and constraints: T cells newly recruited by each seasonal influenza vaccination are few, the authors suggested.

As for this clonotype: Its target is not known.

TCRdb passed the RT-PCR reads through MiXCR, listing each CDR3 protein once. The sample shows about 520,000 distinct CDR3 sequences, less than 30% of them seen only once. The CDR3 contains 13 residues. Germline values: CDR1 MNHEY, CDR2 SVGEGT. This sequence joins TRBV6-2 or TRBV6-3 and TRBJ2-5; a possible D gene is TRBD2 (5 bases). This specimen was CD4+ T cells sorted from PBMCs, taken 5 days after vaccination. The TCR originated in a man aged 50-60 years who received an inactivated influenza vaccine. CDR3 sequence (DNA): TGTGCGACCGGCCGCGACCTCCGGGGGACCCAGTACTTC. Its translation: CATGRDLRGTQYF.